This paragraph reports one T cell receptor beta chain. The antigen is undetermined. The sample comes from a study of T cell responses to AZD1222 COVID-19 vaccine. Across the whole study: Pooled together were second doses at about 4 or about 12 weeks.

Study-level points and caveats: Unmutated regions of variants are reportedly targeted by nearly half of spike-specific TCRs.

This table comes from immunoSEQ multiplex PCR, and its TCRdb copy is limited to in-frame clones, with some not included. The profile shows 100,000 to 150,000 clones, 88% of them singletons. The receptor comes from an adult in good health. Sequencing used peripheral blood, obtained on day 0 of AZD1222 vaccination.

CDR3 nucleotide sequence: TGTGCCAGTAGTTTAACCCCTCTTGGCAATCAGCCCCAGCATTTT. Translation gives CASSLTPLGNQPQHF. This rearrangement joins TRBV19 to TRBJ1-5; D not certain. This CDR3 contains 15 residues. Germline CDR1 reads LNHDA; CDR2 reads SQIVND (reference sequence). With 5 bases removed from V and 2 bases from J, the gap between germline ends came to 13 bases.